The rows below give T cell receptor beta chains drawn from one sample of a study of cytomegalovirus exposure and HLA in healthy donors. The method was immunoSEQ multiplex PCR; TCRdb's version includes in-frame clones alone and lacks a portion of them. The sample consists of 55,000 to 90,000 clones, around three quarters of them appearing once. Material for sequencing was PBMCs. Receptor source: a man aged 50 or older in good health and CMV-seronegative. Each CDR3 is given with its conserved first and last residue. A D gene is named only where the DNA matches it firmly. Rows may omit the clone size; those that give it use once, few, many or a size class.

D	V	J	size	CDR3	DNA
NA	TRBV27	TRBJ2-7	NA	CASSRTANSYEQYF	TGTGCCAGCAGTCGGACTGCCAACTCCTACGAGCAGTACTTC
NA	TRBV30	TRBJ2-2	NA	CAWTGHGNGELFF	TGTGCCTGGACAGGACACGGTAACGGGGAGCTGTTTTTT
TRBD2	TRBV6-8	TRBJ2-7	NA	CASREAGCSYEQYF	TGTGCCAGCAGGGAAGCGGGATGCTCCTACGAGCAGTACTTC
NA	TRBV5-1	TRBJ2-5	once	CASSANGGGQGETQYF	TGCGCCAGCAGCGCGAACGGGGGAGGCCAAGGAGAGACCCAGTACTTC
NA	TRBV5-1	TRBJ1-5	NA	CASSLEGNNQPQHF	TGCGCCAGCAGCTTGGAGGGGAACAATCAGCCCCAGCATTTT
NA	TRBV27	TRBJ1-2	NA	CASTNKIGYGYTF	TGTGCCAGCACGAACAAAATCGGGTATGGCTACACCTTC
TRBD1	TRBV2	TRBJ1-1	NA	CASRAGQSNTEAFF	TGTGCCAGCAGGGCGGGACAGTCGAACACTGAAGCTTTCTTT
NA	TRBV4-2	TRBJ2-6	NA	CASSQGGGEVSGANVLTF	TGTGCCAGCAGCCAAGGAGGGGGAGAAGTCTCTGGGGCCAACGTCCTGACTTTC
TRBD2	TRBV7-3	TRBJ2-4	few	CASSLQTSGGAADIQYF	TGTGCCAGCAGCCTGCAGACTAGCGGGGGGGCCGCGGACATTCAGTACTTC
TRBD2	TRBV30	TRBJ2-1	few	CAWSVLAGVSYNEQFF	TGTGCCTGGAGTGTACTCGCGGGAGTAAGCTACAATGAGCAGTTCTTC
TRBD1	TRBV6-5	TRBJ1-2	NA	CASHQGTGYGYTF	TGTGCCAGTCACCAGGGGACAGGATATGGCTACACCTTC
NA	TRBV25-1	TRBJ1-1	once	CASSADTEAFF	TGTGCCAGCAGTGCCGACACTGAAGCTTTCTTT
TRBD1	TRBV9	TRBJ1-6	NA	CASSAPGTGSSPLHF	TGTGCCAGCAGCGCTCCCGGGACAGGGAGTTCACCCCTCCACTTT
NA	TRBV5-1	TRBJ1-6	once	CASCLSDRTYSPLHF	TGCGCCAGCTGTCTATCAGACAGGACATATTCACCCCTCCACTTT
NA	TRBV6-5	TRBJ2-5	NA	CASSYTLAWETQYF	TGTGCCAGCAGTTACACCCTAGCGTGGGAGACCCAGTACTTC
NA	TRBV4-1	TRBJ1-1	few	CASSHTQYTEAFF	TGCGCCAGCAGCCACACACAGTACACTGAAGCTTTCTTT
NA	TRBV7-9	TRBJ2-2	NA	CASSRGSVPSTGELFF	TGTGCCAGCAGCCGTGGTTCGGTGCCTAGCACCGGGGAGCTGTTTTTT
NA	TRBV6-1	TRBJ1-2	NA	CASSGGGAYGYTF	TGTGCCAGCAGTGGCGGGGGAGCGTATGGCTACACCTTC
NA	TRBV9	TRBJ2-1	once	CASSVVGHPPNNEQFF	TGTGCCAGCAGCGTGGTGGGACACCCGCCTAATAATGAGCAGTTCTTC
NA	TRBV30	TRBJ2-7	NA	CAWSVRGLEQYF	TGTGCCTGGAGTGTAAGGGGCCTCGAGCAGTACTTC
NA	TRBV14	TRBJ2-5	NA	CASSQAAVIQETQYF	TGTGCCAGCAGCCAAGCTGCAGTAATCCAAGAGACCCAGTACTTC
NA	TRBV27	TRBJ1-2	NA	CASSNSPGKNYGYTF	TGTGCCAGCAGTAACTCGCCGGGAAAGAACTATGGCTACACCTTC
TRBD1	TRBV11-2	TRBJ2-2	NA	CASSASGTGINTGELFF	TGTGCCAGCAGCGCGTCCGGGACAGGAATAAACACCGGGGAGCTGTTTTTT
NA	TRBV5-1	TRBJ2-6	NA	CASSFQGSSGANVLTF	TGCGCCAGCAGCTTTCAGGGGAGCTCTGGGGCCAACGTCCTGACTTTC
TRBD2	TRBV5-4	TRBJ2-3	NA	CASSLSGRPDTQYF	TGTGCCAGCAGCCTTAGCGGGAGGCCAGATACGCAGTATTTT
NA	TRBV4-1	TRBJ2-7	NA	CASSQVLTVAPNEQYF	TGCGCCAGCAGCCAAGTCCTGACGGTAGCCCCAAACGAGCAGTACTTC
TRBD1	TRBV6-5	TRBJ1-1	NA	CASSSGQGNTEAFF	TGTGCCAGCAGCTCCGGACAGGGAAACACTGAAGCTTTCTTT
NA	TRBV7-6	TRBJ1-3	NA	CASSPAVQGTGNTIYF	TGTGCCAGCAGCCCAGCAGTACAGGGAACTGGAAACACCATATATTTT
NA	TRBV30	TRBJ1-2	NA	CAWNGGGADTF	TGTGCCTGGAACGGGGGGGGCGCGGACACCTTC
NA	TRBV4-1	TRBJ2-1	NA	CASGNRADEQFF	TGCGCCAGCGGCAATCGAGCGGATGAGCAGTTCTTC